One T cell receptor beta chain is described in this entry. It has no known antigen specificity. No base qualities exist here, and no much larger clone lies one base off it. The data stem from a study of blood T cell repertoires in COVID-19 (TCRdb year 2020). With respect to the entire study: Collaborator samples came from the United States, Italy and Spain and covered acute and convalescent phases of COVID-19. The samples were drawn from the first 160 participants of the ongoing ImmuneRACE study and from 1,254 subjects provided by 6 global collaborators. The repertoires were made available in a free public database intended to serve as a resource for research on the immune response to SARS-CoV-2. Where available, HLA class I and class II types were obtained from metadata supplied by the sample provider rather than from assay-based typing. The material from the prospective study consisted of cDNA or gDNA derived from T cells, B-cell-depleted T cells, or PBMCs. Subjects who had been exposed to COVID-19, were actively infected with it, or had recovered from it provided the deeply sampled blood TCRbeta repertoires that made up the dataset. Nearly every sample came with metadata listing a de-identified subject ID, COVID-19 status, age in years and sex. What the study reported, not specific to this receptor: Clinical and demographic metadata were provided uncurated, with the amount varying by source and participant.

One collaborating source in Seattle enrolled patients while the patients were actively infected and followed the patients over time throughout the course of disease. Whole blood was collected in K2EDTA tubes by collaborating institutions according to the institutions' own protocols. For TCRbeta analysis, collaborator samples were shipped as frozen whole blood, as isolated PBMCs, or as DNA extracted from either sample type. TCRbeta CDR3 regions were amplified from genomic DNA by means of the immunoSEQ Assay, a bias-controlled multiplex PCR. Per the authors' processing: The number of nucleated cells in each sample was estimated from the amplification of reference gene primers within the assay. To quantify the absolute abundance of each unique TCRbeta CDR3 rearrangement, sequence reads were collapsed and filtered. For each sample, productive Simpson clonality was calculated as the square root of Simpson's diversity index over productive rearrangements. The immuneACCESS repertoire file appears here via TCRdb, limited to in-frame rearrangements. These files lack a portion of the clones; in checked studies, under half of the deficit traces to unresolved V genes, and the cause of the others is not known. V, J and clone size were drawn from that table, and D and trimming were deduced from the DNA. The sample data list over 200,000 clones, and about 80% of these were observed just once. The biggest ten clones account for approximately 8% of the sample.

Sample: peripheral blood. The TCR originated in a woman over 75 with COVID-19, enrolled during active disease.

This receptor carries the CDR3 CASSLGAGGDQAFF. The DNA reads TGTGCCAGCAGCCTCGGGGCAGGGGGCGATCAGGCTTTCTTT. This chain joins TRBV6-5 to TRBJ1-1, and 8 junctional nucleotides match TRBD1. Reading from cysteine to phenylalanine, the CDR3 counts 14 amino acids. CDR3 DNA only is kept here, 42 bases in frame from base 1. At the junction V is shortened by 6 bases and J by 11 bases; bases outside the gene matches: 14. The germline V gene encodes CDR1 MNHEY and CDR2 SVGAGI.